Relative to its sample, the clone carrying this T cell receptor beta chain is large (0.1 to 1%). Its antigen is unknown. The sample belongs to a study of metastatic and nonmetastatic thyroid tumors. For the study at large: Repertoires from malignant and benign thyroid patients were compared across blood and tumor or nodule tissue. Study results and limitations: Across blood and tumor, TCR beta diversity in malignant thyroid tumors was reportedly significantly higher than in benign nodules.

Every patient underwent thyroid surgery untreated. Germline V gene data show CDR1 as MNHNS and CDR2 as SASEGT. CDR3 length: 12 amino acids. V lost 6 bases and J 0 bases, leaving 6 bases between the germline ends. MiXCR re-clonotyped the PCR reads for TCRdb. The repertoire includes about 17,000 clones, about 26% of them detected once, and 22% sits in the top ten. The sample taken for sequencing was tumor tissue. The rearrangement uses TRBV6-1 and TRBJ2-7; D ambiguous. This clonotype was obtained from a female donor with papillary thyroid cancer or a benign thyroid nodule (not recorded which). Some clones in this sample may be carry-over from other donors' samples. CDR3: CASSHSSYEQYF. The CDR3 DNA follows: TGTGCCAGCAGCCATAGCTCCTACGAGCAGTACTTC.